These 4 T cell receptor beta chains came from one sample sequenced in a study of post-analysis software for immune sequencing data. Overall study results and limits: The study found TRBV5-6, TRBV5-1 and TRBV20-1 among five TRBV segments more frequent in patients than controls.

Tagging with unique molecular identifiers was a feature of the TCR beta cDNA libraries. MiXCR, applied by TCRdb to the PCR reads, yields one record per CDR3 protein. Of more than 500,000 distinct CDR3 sequences in the sample, around 31% were seen once. No antigens are known for them. Sample: blood. Every receptor here comes from a girl aged 2-17 years with multiple sclerosis.

There are a few counts of this clonotype. The rearrangement links TRBV24-1 to TRBJ2-7; weak D call: TRBD1 (5 bases). The closer fit of TRBJ2-5 to the DNA end suggests the J call may be wrong. Germline V gene sequence: CDR1 KGHDR, CDR2 SFDVKD. This CDR3 comprises 16 residues. DNA of the CDR3: TGTGCCACCAGTGATTCGCCCCAGGGTCTGACAGAGACCCAGTACTTC. This gives the protein CATSDSPQGLTETQYF.

J is TRBJ2-1 and V is TRBV7-2; TRBD2 agrees at 13 bases. This CDR3 has 17 residues. The V and J ends lost 0 bases and 7 bases, in that order; junction bases with no gene match: 6. Germline V CDR1 and CDR2: SGHTA, FQGNSA. CDR3 DNA sequence: TGTGCCAGCAGCTTAGCGAGACTAGCGGGGGGAGGGAATGAGCAGTTCTTC. Encoded protein: CASSLARLAGGGNEQFF.

In this sample, this clonotype turned up once. The junction and the germline gene differ at one end; a read error may be behind it. The chain is built from TRBV20-1 and TRBJ1-2; 8 nucleotides agree with TRBD1. Germline V CDR1 and CDR2: DFQATT, SNEGSKA (reference sequence). This CDR3 has 14 amino acids. The CDR3 here is CNAWTGRDYYGYTF. CDR3 nucleotides: TGCAATGCTTGGACAGGGAGGGATTACTATGGCTACACCTTC.

This chain uses TRBV4-2 with TRBJ2-1; 7 bases match TRBD2. The V segment lost 4 bases and the J segment 2 bases; nucleotides outside the gene matches: 11. The CDR3 is 17 amino acids. The germline V gene encodes CDR1 LGHNA and CDR2 YNFKEQ. CDR3 nucleotides: TGTGCCAGCAGCCTTTCGAGACTAGCAGCAGCCTACAATGAGCAGTTCTTC. Its translation is CASSLSRLAAAYNEQFF.